This T cell receptor (beta chain) was retrieved from a study of identical twins. Notes on the study in general: Rather than following the same donors, the conclusions depended on cross-sectional statistical analysis. Memory repertoires lacked the insertion deficit that abundant cord blood beta clonotypes showed.

Of note for this clonotype: Its antigen is not identified.

This CDR3 has 15 residues. The V and J ends lost 7 bases and 3 bases respectively, with 18 bases between them. Germline CDR1 MNHEY, CDR2 SVGAGI. Template switching added a universal primer site, and cDNA bore unique molecular identifiers. TCRdb re-called the 5' RACE reads through MiXCR, storing one row per CDR3 protein. This table has 1.5 million to 2 million distinct CDR3 sequences, more than 30% appearing once. The receptor was derived from a newborn girl in good health. Sample: cord blood. The rearrangement joins TRBV6-5 to TRBJ1-2; D may be TRBD1 (5 bases). CDR3 residues: CASISLGQGHYGYTF. The CDR3 bases are TGTGCCAGCATCTCCCTCGGGCAGGGCCACTATGGCTACACCTTC.